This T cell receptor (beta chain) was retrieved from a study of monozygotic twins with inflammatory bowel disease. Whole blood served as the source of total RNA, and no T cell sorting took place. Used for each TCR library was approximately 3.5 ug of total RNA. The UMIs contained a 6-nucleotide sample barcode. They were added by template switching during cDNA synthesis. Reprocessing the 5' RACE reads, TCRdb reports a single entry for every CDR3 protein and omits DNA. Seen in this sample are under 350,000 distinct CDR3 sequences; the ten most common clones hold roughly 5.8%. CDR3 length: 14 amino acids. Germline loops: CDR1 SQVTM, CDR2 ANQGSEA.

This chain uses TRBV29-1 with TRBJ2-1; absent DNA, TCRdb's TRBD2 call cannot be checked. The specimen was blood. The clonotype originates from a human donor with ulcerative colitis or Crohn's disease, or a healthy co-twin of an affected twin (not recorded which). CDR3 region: CSASRGLAVGEQFF.